These 2 T cell receptor beta chains originate from one sample sequenced in a study of control samples from healthy donors and cancer patients. Repertoires were generated with immunoSEQ multiplex PCR, while TCRdb's copy carries only in-frame clones and drops some. Here the sample spans fewer than 200,000 clones, roughly 88% being singletons. Sequenced material: blood. The receptors were gathered from a woman in her 30s in good health.

V gene TRBV6-5 combines with J gene TRBJ1-4; 7 bases are shared with TRBD1. Looked up from germline, CDR1 is MNHEY and CDR2 is SVGAGI. This CDR3 has 14 residues. J was trimmed by 5 bases and V by 10 bases; bases with no gene match: 10. The CDR3 DNA reads TGTGCCACCGTCCGTGACAGGGTAAATGAAAAACTGTTTTTT. Its translation is CATVRDRVNEKLFF.

Here the CDR3 reads CASSKEGQLNEQFF. CDR3 nucleotide sequence: TGTGCCAGCAGTAAAGAGGGACAGCTCAATGAGCAGTTCTTC. The chain joins TRBV27 to TRBJ2-1; TRBD1 agrees at 7 bases. J lost 6 bases, V lost 5 bases, and 7 bases had no gene match. CDR1 is MNHEY and CDR2 is SMNVEV in the germline V gene (reference sequence). CDR3 length equals 14 residues.